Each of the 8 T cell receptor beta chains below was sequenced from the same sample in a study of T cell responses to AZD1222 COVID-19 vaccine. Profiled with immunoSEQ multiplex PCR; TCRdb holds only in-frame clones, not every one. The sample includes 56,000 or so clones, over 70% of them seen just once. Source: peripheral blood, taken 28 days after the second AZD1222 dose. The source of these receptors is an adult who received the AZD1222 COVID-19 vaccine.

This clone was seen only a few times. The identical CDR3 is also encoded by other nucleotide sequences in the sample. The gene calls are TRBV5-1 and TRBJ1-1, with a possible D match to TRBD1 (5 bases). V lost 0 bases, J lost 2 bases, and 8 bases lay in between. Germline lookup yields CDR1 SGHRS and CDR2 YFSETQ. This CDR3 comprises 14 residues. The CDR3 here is CASSLGGLNTEAFF. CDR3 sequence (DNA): TGCGCCAGCAGCTTGGGGGGACTAAACACTGAAGCTTTCTTT.

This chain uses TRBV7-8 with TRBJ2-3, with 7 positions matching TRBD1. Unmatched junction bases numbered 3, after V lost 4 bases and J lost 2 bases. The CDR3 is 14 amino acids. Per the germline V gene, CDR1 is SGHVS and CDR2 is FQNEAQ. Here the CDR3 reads CASSYGTDTDTQYF. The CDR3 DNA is TGTGCCAGCAGCTACGGGACAGACACAGATACGCAGTATTTT.

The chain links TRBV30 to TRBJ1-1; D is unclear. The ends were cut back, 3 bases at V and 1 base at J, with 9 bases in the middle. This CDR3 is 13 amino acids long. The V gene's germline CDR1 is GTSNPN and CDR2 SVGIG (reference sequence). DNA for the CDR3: TGTGCCTGGAGCCGGGGTACGAACACTGAAGCTTTCTTT. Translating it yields CAWSRGTNTEAFF.

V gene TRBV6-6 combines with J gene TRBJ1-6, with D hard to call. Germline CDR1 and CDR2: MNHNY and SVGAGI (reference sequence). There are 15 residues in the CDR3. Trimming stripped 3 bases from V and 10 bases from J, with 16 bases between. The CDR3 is CASSYAGDNRSPLHF. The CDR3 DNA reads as TGTGCCAGCAGTTATGCGGGAGATAATCGGTCACCCCTCCACTTT.

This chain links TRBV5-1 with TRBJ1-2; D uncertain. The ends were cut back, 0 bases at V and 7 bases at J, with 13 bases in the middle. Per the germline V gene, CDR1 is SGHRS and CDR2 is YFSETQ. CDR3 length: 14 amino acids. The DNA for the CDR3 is TGCGCCAGCAGCTTGGATTCCGGACCTTTTGGCTACACCTTC. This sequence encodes CASSLDSGPFGYTF.

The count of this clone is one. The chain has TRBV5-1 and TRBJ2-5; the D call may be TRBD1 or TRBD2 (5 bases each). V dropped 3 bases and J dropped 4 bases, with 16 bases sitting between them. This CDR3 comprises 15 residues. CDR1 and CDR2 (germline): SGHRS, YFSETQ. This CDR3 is CASSSVGVRGETQYF. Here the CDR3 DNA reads TGCGCCAGCAGCTCGGTGGGGGTGCGTGGAGAGACCCAGTACTTC.

The CDR3 sequence: CASGLVLGGQPQHF. The CDR3 DNA follows: TGTGCTAGTGGTTTGGTACTAGGTGGACAGCCCCAGCATTTT. V gene TRBV12-5 combines with J gene TRBJ1-5; no definite D call. Looked up from germline, CDR1 is LGHNT and CDR2 is FRNRAP. Trimming left V 0 bases short and J 7 bases short, with 10 bases between. This CDR3 region has 14 residues.

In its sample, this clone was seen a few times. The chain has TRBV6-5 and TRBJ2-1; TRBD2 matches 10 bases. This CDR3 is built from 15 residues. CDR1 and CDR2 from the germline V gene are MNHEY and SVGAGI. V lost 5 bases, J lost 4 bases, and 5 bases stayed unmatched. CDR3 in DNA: TGTGCCAGCAGTCGGACTAGCGGTACTTACAATGAGCAGTTCTTC. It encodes CASSRTSGTYNEQFF.